This TCR beta chain was documented in a study of tumor-infiltrating lymphocytes in primary liver carcinoma. Looking at the study overall: Regardless of tissue type, samples showed similar yields of roughly 3.5 to 7.5 million productive TCRbeta reads.

The authors took blood RNA from unsorted whole blood and also extracted germline DNA. Total RNA amounting to roughly 450 ng was the source from which TCR beta cDNA was made with a constant-region primer. Generation of the TCR beta libraries relied on three nested multiplex PCR rounds using slightly modified ARM-PCR. PCR rounds one and two used TRBV1-TRBV30 forward primers with a C-beta reverse primer for about 11 cycles each. TCRdb used MiXCR to reprocess the multiplex PCR reads, holding one entry per CDR3 protein. The sample holds about 320,000 distinct CDR3 sequences, roughly two thirds seen once. This CDR3 spans 15 amino acids. Note on this clonotype: Its antigen is not known. A much larger clone is a single base away; this may be a read error.

The study, taken as a whole, reports: Tumors had a significantly higher top-250-clone fraction than blood (p = 0.039). Less overlap was seen in tumor-adjacent and tumor-blood pairs than in tumor region pairs.

Sample: peripheral blood. V is TRBV12-3 or TRBV12-4 and J is TRBJ2-3, with TRBD1 identical over 8 bases. This sequence originates from a man aged 40-55 years with primary liver carcinoma and hepatitis B virus infection. The DNA of the CDR3 is TGTGCCAGCAGTCCGGACAGGGTTAGCACAGATATGCAGTATTTT. Residues: CASSPDRVSTDMQYF.